One T cell receptor beta chain is described in this entry. Its antigen is as yet unknown. The assay was immunoSEQ multiplex PCR, and TCRdb's table has in-frame clones only and misses some. The table shows nearly 2 million clones, with about 94% occurring only once. Naive CD8 cells comprised CD45RO-negative, CCR7-positively selected cells, excluding terminally differentiated effector memory CD45RA+ cells. The data originate from a study of shared clonotypes between healthy human individuals. Study-level findings and limits: Represented diversity, genetic and exposure-history alike, was limited by few donors.

The V end lost 6 bases, the J end lost 8 bases, and 14 bases lay between the germline ends. The CDR3 has 13 amino acids. Germline-derived CDR1 and CDR2 are SGHTA and FQGNSA. The specimen sequenced was naive CD8+ T cells sorted from blood. This receptor was taken from a man aged 18 to 35 in good health. This chain uses TRBV7-2 with TRBJ2-1; D is ambiguous. The CDR3: CASSIPPDHEQFF. The CDR3 nucleotides read TGTGCCAGCAGTATACCCCCCGACCATGAGCAGTTCTTC.